This is a list of T cell receptor beta chains from one sample in a study of blood T cell repertoires in COVID-19. TCRdb's copy holds only in-frame clones and misses some; the assay was immunoSEQ multiplex PCR. Seen here are 90,000 to 110,000 clones, 84% observed once, and the top ten hold 7% to 9%. The material sequenced was peripheral blood. These receptors all stem from a woman over 75 with active or convalescent COVID-19. The CDR3 runs from the conserved cysteine through the conserved F or W. The D gene is left open where the match is weak. Clone size is shown for a subset of rows, as once, few, many or a class of expanded clone.

>TRBD2|NA|17|TRBV10-1|TRBJ2-7
CASSDESGTSDSYEQYF
TGCGCCAGCAGTGATGAATCCGGGACTAGCGACTCCTACGAGCAGTACTTC
>TRBD1|NA|14|TRBV7-7|TRBJ2-7
CASSLNDRGHEQYF
TGTGCTAGCAGCTTAAACGACAGGGGGCACGAGCAGTACTTC
>NA|NA|16|TRBV5-1|TRBJ1-2
CASSSQVGRQFGGYTF
TGCGCCAGCAGCTCCCAGGTGGGCAGGCAATTTGGGGGCTACACCTTC
>TRBD2|once|16|TRBV7-6|TRBJ2-1
CASSFSGGAAYNEQFF
TGTGCCAGCAGCTTTAGCGGGGGAGCGGCCTACAATGAGCAGTTCTTC
>NA|NA|15|TRBV7-7|TRBJ1-4
CASSLGTASGEKLFF
TGTGCTAGCAGCTTAGGGACTGCCTCGGGTGAAAAACTGTTTTTT
>TRBD1|NA|14|TRBV7-3|TRBJ1-1
CASSRGTENTEAFF
TGTGCCAGCAGTAGGGGGACAGAGAACACTGAAGCTTTCTTT
>NA|few|13|TRBV12-3/TRBV12-4|TRBJ1-2
CASRNGREGGYTF
TGTGCCAGCAGGAATGGACGGGAGGGTGGCTACACCTTC
>NA|NA|13|TRBV18|TRBJ1-4
CASSPRAGEKLFF
TGTGCCAGCTCACCAAGGGCAGGGGAAAAACTGTTTTTT
>NA|NA|16|TRBV27|TRBJ2-7
CASKRPLVADSYEQYF
TGTGCCAGCAAACGTCCGCTGGTAGCGGATTCCTACGAGCAGTACTTC
>NA|NA|16|TRBV7-8|TRBJ2-1
CASSLVAQGFLGQQFF
TGTGCCAGCAGCTTAGTAGCCCAGGGGTTTTTGGGGCAACAGTTCTTC
>NA|NA|13|TRBV5-6|TRBJ2-7
CASSTSPGNEQYF
TGTGCCAGCAGCACCAGCCCAGGGAACGAGCAGTACTTC
>TRBD1|NA|15|TRBV27|TRBJ2-2
CASSSLQGAGGELFF
TGTGCCAGCAGTTCTCTTCAGGGGGCAGGCGGGGAGCTGTTTTTT
>TRBD2|NA|16|TRBV7-2|TRBJ2-1
CASSLSASGGRDEQFF
TGTGCCAGCAGCCTAAGCGCCAGCGGGGGTCGGGATGAGCAGTTCTTC
>TRBD1|NA|13|TRBV28|TRBJ1-2
CASSLPGGYGYTF
TGTGCCAGCAGTTTACCAGGGGGCTATGGCTACACCTTC
>TRBD1|NA|13|TRBV29-1|TRBJ2-7
CSVVGDRGHEQYF
TGCAGCGTTGTGGGGGACAGGGGGCACGAGCAGTACTTC
>TRBD1|NA|14|TRBV19|TRBJ2-1
CASRGQGPSGEQFF
TGTGCCAGTAGAGGACAGGGACCCTCCGGGGAGCAGTTCTTC
>TRBD1|NA|15|TRBV18|TRBJ1-2
CASSLGQRANYGYTF
TGTGCCAGCTCACTGGGACAGAGGGCTAACTATGGCTACACCTTC
>NA|NA|14|TRBV11-3|TRBJ2-3
CASSLGGSADTQYF
TGTGCCAGCAGCTTAGGAGGTAGCGCAGATACGCAGTATTTT
>TRBD2|NA|17|TRBV5-1|TRBJ2-7
CASSPYLTSGRAFEQYF
TGCGCCAGCAGCCCATATCTAACTAGCGGGAGGGCCTTCGAGCAGTACTTC
>NA|NA|13|TRBV6-6|TRBJ1-1
CASTTTAFAEAFF
TGTGCCAGCACCACGACAGCATTCGCTGAAGCTTTCTTT
>NA|once|14|TRBV12-5|TRBJ2-3
CASGLATGTDTQYF
TGTGCTAGTGGTTTGGCCACTGGCACAGATACGCAGTATTTT
>TRBD1|once|15|TRBV27|TRBJ2-7
CASSSPQGGTYEQYF
TGTGCCAGCAGTTCCCCACAGGGGGGAACCTACGAGCAGTACTTC
>TRBD1|NA|14|TRBV6-5|TRBJ1-1
CASGPRTGRAEAFF
TGTGCCAGCGGACCTCGGACAGGGAGGGCTGAAGCTTTCTTT
>TRBD2|NA|16|TRBV7-9|TRBJ2-1
CASSPLAGGSYNEQFF
TGTGCCAGCAGCCCTTTAGCGGGGGGAAGCTACAATGAGCAGTTCTTC
>NA|NA|15|TRBV7-2|TRBJ2-7
CASSLLDEAAYEQYF
TGTGCCAGCAGCTTACTAGACGAGGCTGCCTACGAGCAGTACTTC
>NA|NA|16|TRBV10-3|TRBJ1-4
CAISEAPGRKDEKLFF
TGTGCCATCAGTGAGGCCCCAGGGAGGAAGGACGAAAAACTGTTTTTT
>NA|NA|15|TRBV19|TRBJ1-1
CASSYPQRLNTEAFF
TGTGCCAGTAGCTACCCCCAGCGCTTGAACACTGAAGCTTTCTTT
>TRBD2|NA|13|TRBV11-3|TRBJ2-7
CASSLGGDYEQYF
TGTGCCAGCAGCCTCGGGGGGGACTACGAGCAGTACTTC
>TRBD2|NA|16|TRBV5-4|TRBJ2-3
CASSLAVGGPTDTQYF
TGTGCCAGCAGCTTGGCCGTGGGAGGGCCGACAGATACGCAGTATTTT
>TRBD1|NA|14|TRBV19|TRBJ1-1
CASSSGGYGTEAFF
TGTGCCAGTAGTTCAGGGGGCTACGGCACTGAAGCTTTCTTT
>TRBD1|few|15|TRBV5-8|TRBJ2-1
CASSPDRGRYNEQFF
TGTGCCAGCAGCCCGGACAGGGGACGCTACAATGAGCAGTTCTTC
>NA|NA|16|TRBV7-9|TRBJ2-2
CASSPPRTIYTGELFF
TGTGCCAGCAGCCCCCCCAGGACTATCTACACCGGGGAGCTGTTTTTT
>TRBD1|NA|14|TRBV9|TRBJ1-2
CASSVATGQVGYTF
TGTGCCAGCAGCGTAGCGACAGGACAGGTTGGCTACACCTTC
>NA|NA|14|TRBV29-1|TRBJ2-6
CSVAGGAGANVLTF
TGCAGCGTTGCGGGGGGCGCTGGGGCCAACGTCCTGACTTTC
>NA|NA|15|TRBV27|TRBJ1-5
CASSLSRVAGQPQHF
TGTGCCAGCAGTTTATCTAGGGTTGCGGGTCAGCCCCAGCATTTT
>NA|NA|13|TRBV7-2|TRBJ1-4
CASSLGRAEKLFF
TGTGCCAGCAGCTTAGGCAGGGCTGAAAAACTGTTTTTT
>TRBD1|NA|14|TRBV6-5|TRBJ2-3
CASSYRTGTDTQYF
TGTGCCAGCAGTTACCGGACAGGGACAGATACGCAGTATTTT
>NA|NA|18|TRBV7-2|TRBJ2-7
CASSSPGVGGRVVDEQYF
TGTGCCAGCAGCTCCCCGGGGGTCGGGGGGCGGGTCGTCGACGAGCAGTACTTC
>NA|once|14|TRBV24-1|TRBJ2-3
CATSEGGYTDTQYF
TGTGCCACCAGTGAGGGGGGTTACACAGATACGCAGTATTTT
>TRBD2|NA|14|TRBV5-1|TRBJ2-1
CASSPRLADNEQFF
TGCGCCAGCAGCCCGCGACTAGCGGACAATGAGCAGTTCTTC
>NA|few|12|TRBV7-9|TRBJ1-1
CASSEQATEAFF
TGTGCCAGCAGCGAACAGGCCACTGAAGCTTTCTTT
>TRBD1|NA|16|TRBV27|TRBJ1-6
CASSLMPDRGNSPLHF
TGTGCCAGCAGTTTGATGCCCGACAGGGGGAATTCACCCCTCCACTTT
>NA|few|15|TRBV5-4|TRBJ1-2
CASSPRLDANYGYTF
TGTGCCAGCAGCCCCCGTTTAGATGCTAACTATGGCTACACCTTC
>NA|NA|15|TRBV2|TRBJ1-3
CASTPVQASGNTIYF
TGTGCCAGCACCCCCGTTCAGGCATCTGGAAACACCATATATTTT
>TRBD1|few|17|TRBV6-6|TRBJ2-7
CASSHAKQGAAGEEQYF
TGTGCCAGCAGTCACGCCAAACAGGGGGCTGCTGGTGAAGAGCAGTACTTC
>TRBD2|NA|15|TRBV28|TRBJ2-7
CASSLGSAGAYEQYF
TGTGCCAGCAGTTTAGGCTCGGCGGGAGCCTACGAGCAGTACTTC
>NA|NA|12|TRBV6-6|TRBJ2-7
CASSPLSYEQYF
TGTGCCAGCAGCCCCCTTTCCTACGAGCAGTACTTC